This TCR beta chain was profiled in a study of beta chain features in type 1 diabetes (dated by TCRdb to the late 2010s). As for the study more broadly: Mean age, gender distribution, total cell number and subset yield were not different between patients and healthy donors. A total of 85 million to 140 million sorted cells were examined across all samples, and a strong correlation was observed between cell number per subset and RNA yield. In the study, recently diagnosed type 1 diabetes patients and matched healthy donors were compared on the TCRB repertoires of their sorted circulating CD4+ T cell subsets. Regulatory and stem cell-like memory subsets were obtained from only 8 patients and roughly eight healthy donors, while naive and central memory subsets were obtained from all 28 donors. The investigation overall reported the following: Type 1 diabetes patients showed a moderate but significant shortening of TCRB CDR3 length in all four CD4+ subsets. Sequencing cDNA rather than genomic DNA could over-represent highly expressing activated cells, although activation and CD3 levels did not differ between groups. Shorter templates might be favored by PCR, yet because patient and control samples were amplified and corrected together, any such skew would affect both groups equally. Fewer insertions and more nucleotide deletions at VDJ recombination sites were observed in patients with type 1 diabetes, implying thymic rearrangement abnormalities. Naive, central memory and regulatory TCRB repertoires appeared more similar among patients than among healthy donors. Because the HLA sub-analyses included only small numbers of individuals, any influence of HLA type on TCRB rearrangement was left unresolved.

The CDR3 holds 15 amino acids from the cysteine to the phenylalanine. Of the read, only the CDR3 DNA is kept; its 45 bases are in frame from base 1. Between the V and J ends, shortened by 4 bases and 0 bases respectively, the junction contains 10 bases. Based on the germline V gene, the CDR1 and CDR2 sequences are SGDLS and YYNGEE. Each donor gave one peripheral blood draw, averaging roughly 100 mL, which was collected into heparinised tubes. Naive, central memory, regulatory and stem cell-like memory CD4+ T cells were sorted on a BD FACSAria II using a panel including CD45RO, CCR7, CD25, CD127, CD95 and CD27. Purity was above 95% for every sorted population. PBMCs were isolated immediately by Lymphoprep density gradient centrifugation and stained directly without culture. To minimize batch effects, samples were stained and sorted in pairs, one healthy donor with one patient per experiment. Turning to this clone: Its antigen remains undetermined. There are no base qualities to consult, and no much larger clone falls within one base.

The entire isolated RNA was reverse transcribed using the High Capacity cDNA Reverse Transcription Kit, and thus expressed TCRB transcripts were sequenced. Naive, central memory and regulatory T cell samples underwent deep immunoSEQ sequencing, averaging around 3.9 million total reads per sample. Sorted cells were lysed in RLT buffer, and RNA was extracted using DNase-treated RNeasy Micro or Mini kits according to cell number. To prevent cross-contamination, each cell subset was processed individually, whereas patient and healthy donor samples were processed jointly. The immunoSEQ multiplex PCR was used to amplify TCRB sequences from cDNA, generating 87-bp fragments that spanned the CDR3 region. Sequencing of the amplicons was performed on the Illumina HiSeq platform. From the authors' description of their analysis: PCR bias was corrected computationally using synthetic template baselines, and reads within Hamming distance 2 were collapsed, with unmergeable singletons discarded. Reads were aligned to IMGT to assign V, D and J genes, CDR3 length, and insertions or deletions at six rearrangement sites. Within each subset, clonotype counts were normalized to sorted cell number, and only after that were true diversity and Gini coefficients computed with the tcR R package. The overlap coefficient, calculated on TCRB nucleotide sequences, was used to measure repertoire sharing. Out-of-frame TCRB sequences from naive cells were analyzed to stand in for the pre-selection repertoire. Held by TCRdb, this immuneACCESS table contains in-frame sequences only and omits some clones. Under half of the omission traces to an unresolved V gene where checked; the cause of the rest is unknown. D and trimming come from the DNA, and the V and J calls and clone size come from that table. This sample lists about 650,000 clones; approximately 13% were detected once. The top ten hold more than 0.1% of the sample.

The chain couples TRBV9 to TRBJ2-2; tentative D gene TRBD2, with 7 bases matching. The sequence came from a man aged 25-45 years with type 1 diabetes. The sample consisted of naive CD4+ T cells from blood. The cell subset or site tag for this specimen amounts to: true naive CD4+ T cells. The bases are TGTGCCAGCAGCTCGCGGGGGCCGAACACCGGGGAGCTGTTTTTT. It translates as CASSSRGPNTGELFF.